This is a list of T cell receptor beta chains from one sample in a study of cytomegalovirus exposure and HLA in healthy donors. Profiled with immunoSEQ multiplex PCR; TCRdb holds only in-frame clones, not every one. The sample carries 140,000 or so clones, 88% recorded once. The sequenced sample was PBMCs. The receptors here all came from a woman in her thirties or forties in good health and CMV-seronegative. Each CDR3 is given with its conserved first and last residue. Each record gives: V gene, D gene, clone size, J gene, CDR3 length, CDR3 DNA, CDR3 protein. The D gene is left open where the match is weak. Where a row states a size, it is once, few, many or the class of an expanded clone; other rows omit it.

>TRBV19|NA|NA|TRBJ2-3|15
TGTGCCAGTAGTATGGTCGGCTTGCGGGGAGATACGCAGTATTTT
CASSMVGLRGDTQYF
>TRBV21-1|NA|NA|TRBJ2-7|15
TGTGCGGGGGGCGGGGGCTCTATTAGCTCCTACGAGCAGTACTTC
CAGGGGSISSYEQYF
>TRBV7-9|TRBD1|NA|TRBJ1-4|15
TGTGCCAGCAGCTCCGTACAGGGGGCTAATGAAAAACTGTTTTTT
CASSSVQGANEKLFF
>TRBV11-2|NA|NA|TRBJ2-6|16
TGTGCCAGCAGCCAACAGGAGTTGGGCGGGGCCAACGTCCTGACTTTC
CASSQQELGGANVLTF
>TRBV7-7|TRBD2|NA|TRBJ2-2|16
TGTGCCAGCAGCTTCTCCGGGACTAGCGGGCTCGGGGAGCTGTTTTTT
CASSFSGTSGLGELFF
>TRBV29-1|TRBD1|NA|TRBJ2-7|14
TGCAGCGCCCAAAGGGCGACAGGGTTCTACGAGCAGTACTTC
CSAQRATGFYEQYF
>TRBV27|NA|NA|TRBJ1-5|13
TGTGCCAGCAGGGGGCAGGGGAATCAGCCCCAGCATTTT
CASRGQGNQPQHF
>TRBV27|TRBD2|few|TRBJ2-7|14
TGTGCCAGCAGCTTTGGGGGAGGGGCCTACGAGCAGTACTTC
CASSFGGGAYEQYF
>TRBV4-3|NA|NA|TRBJ1-6|13
TGCGCCAGCAGCCAAGATCTGTATTCACCCCTCCACTTT
CASSQDLYSPLHF
>TRBV4-1|TRBD1|NA|TRBJ1-2|16
TGCGCCAGCAGCCATACCACGACAGGGGGGGGATATGGCTACACCTTC
CASSHTTTGGGYGYTF
>TRBV13|NA|NA|TRBJ2-2|14
TGTGCCAGCAGCTTCACGGGAAACACCGGGGAGCTGTTTTTT
CASSFTGNTGELFF
>TRBV28|NA|NA|TRBJ1-4|15
TGTGCCAGCAGTGACGGACAGAGGAACAATGAAAAACTGTTTTTT
CASSDGQRNNEKLFF
>TRBV14|TRBD1|NA|TRBJ2-2|17
TGTGCCAGCAGCCAAGACCAGGACAGGGTCGGCACCGGGGAGCTGTTTTTT
CASSQDQDRVGTGELFF
>TRBV11-2|NA|NA|TRBJ1-1|14
TGTGCCAGCAGCTTCTCCCGGAGAGGGACTGAAGCTTTCTTT
CASSFSRRGTEAFF
>TRBV19|NA|NA|TRBJ1-1|13
TGTGCCAGTAGTATACCCCTCAACACTGAAGCTTTCTTT
CASSIPLNTEAFF
>TRBV5-1|TRBD1|NA|TRBJ2-2|16
TGCGCCAGCAGCTTGGTGGGACAGGGGGCAGCCGGGGAGCTGTTTTTT
CASSLVGQGAAGELFF
>TRBV2|TRBD2|NA|TRBJ2-7|18
TGTGCCAGCAGGACCGACAGGTGGGGACTAGCGAGCTCCTACGAGCAGTACTTC
CASRTDRWGLASSYEQYF
>TRBV10-1|TRBD2|NA|TRBJ2-5|17
TGCGCCAGCAGACAAAGCGGACTAGCGGGAGTAGGAGAGACCCAGTACTTC
CASRQSGLAGVGETQYF
>TRBV11-3|NA|once|TRBJ2-7|12
TGTGCCAGCAGCCTCGGGGCCTACGAGCAGTACTTC
CASSLGAYEQYF
>TRBV7-8|NA|NA|TRBJ2-7|14
TGTGCCAGCAGCCCCCGTCAGGGCTCCTACGAGCAGTACTTC
CASSPRQGSYEQYF
>TRBV28|NA|once|TRBJ1-5|15
TGTGCCAGCAGTCCCGGACAGTATAGCAATCAGCCCCAGCATTTT
CASSPGQYSNQPQHF
>TRBV7-8|TRBD1|NA|TRBJ2-5|16
TGTGCCAGCAGCTTTCGGCCAGGGGGCCACCAAGAGACCCAGTACTTC
CASSFRPGGHQETQYF
>TRBV10-1|TRBD2|once|TRBJ2-2|15
TGCGCCAGCAAGAGAGCGGGAGGGGAAACCGGGGAGCTGTTTTTT
CASKRAGGETGELFF
>TRBV29-1|TRBD1|NA|TRBJ1-1|12
TGCAGCGTTGGGACAGGGAGCGCTGAAGCTTTCTTT
CSVGTGSAEAFF
>TRBV29-1|TRBD1|NA|TRBJ2-7|15
TGCAGCGTCTTGAAACTCCGGGACAGGTCCTACGAGCAGTACTTC
CSVLKLRDRSYEQYF
>TRBV6-5|TRBD1|NA|TRBJ1-5|14
TGTGCCAGTATCTTCAACAGGGGGAATCAGCCCCAGCATTTT
CASIFNRGNQPQHF